This T cell receptor (beta chain) was identified in a study of control samples from healthy donors and cancer patients. Germline loops: CDR1 MNHEY, CDR2 SVGAGI. J gave up 1 base and V 7 bases, and 7 bases lay outside the gene matches. CDR3 size: 15 residues. Data came from immunoSEQ multiplex PCR; TCRdb stores just in-frame clones and leaves some out. The sample records around 200,000 clones, just under 95% being singletons. This TCR was recovered from a man younger than 35 in good health. The specimen sequenced was blood. The chain links TRBV6-5 to TRBJ1-5, with TRBD1 matching 7 bases. CDR3 DNA: TGTGCCAGCAAACTACAGGGGACAAGCAATCAGCCCCAGCATTTT. This translates into CASKLQGTSNQPQHF.